This TCR beta chain was sequenced in a study of Tregs in tolerant kidney transplant recipients. Findings and caveats of the study: Findings come from small patient numbers and require larger validation. Changing PCR primers prevented nucleotide comparison between some patients' samples.

V lost 4 bases, J lost 8 bases, and 16 bases lay in between. In germline, CDR1 is SGHNT, CDR2 YYREEE (reference sequence). The CDR3 is 14 amino acids. Produced via immunoSEQ multiplex PCR; TCRdb's table is partial and in-frame only. The sample totals about 48,000 clones. A remark on this clone: What it binds is unknown. The read falls 3 residues short of the CDR3 end, and the missing part is taken from the germline J gene.

Sequencing was performed on CD4+ T cells from blood, taken before the transplant. This TCR was sampled from a human donor who received a combined kidney and bone marrow transplant. The chain recombines TRBV5-4 with TRBJ2-1; D ambiguous. Incomplete CDR3 DNA: TGTGCCAGCAGCCCCAGTCTAGTTTCCGATGAG. Translation: CASSPSLVSDE. The whole CDR3 is CASSPSLVSDEQFF.